These 12 T cell receptor beta chains originate from one sample sequenced in a study of cytomegalovirus exposure and HLA in healthy donors (dated by TCRdb to about 2017). The method was the immunoSEQ multiplex PCR assay. For the multiplex PCR, a mixture combining 60 forward primers for TCR Vbeta segments and 13 reverse primers for TCR Jbeta segments was used. TCRdb obtained this table from immuneACCESS and retained in-frame rearrangements with V and J assigned. These tables miss some clones; where compared with another copy, unresolved V genes account for less than half of the shortfall, and the remainder is unexplained. The sample table holds 95,000 to 150,000 clones, of which around three quarters were seen once. The top ten clones comprise roughly 2.5% of the sample. The sample comprised PBMCs. These receptors all stem from a woman aged 40 to 49 in good health and CMV-seropositive.

The table lists this clone with a few counts. This same CDR3 is encoded by further DNA sequences in the sample. The chain employs TRBV4-1 and TRBJ1-3; no reliable D call. Germline V gene sequence: CDR1 MGHRA, CDR2 YSYEKL. This CDR3 is built from 15 residues. V gave up 0 bases and J gave up 1 base, with 7 bases separating them. The CDR3 DNA sequence: TGCGCCAGCAGCCAAGACAGGAATTCTGGAAACACCATATATTTT. Translating gives CASSQDRNSGNTIYF.

V and J are TRBV5-1 and TRBJ1-4, with D perhaps TRBD1 (6 bases). Germline assignment: CDR1 SGHRS and CDR2 YFSETQ. Trimming removed 5 bases at V and 4 bases at J, with 12 bases between. The CDR3 totals 14 residues. The CDR3 nucleotides read TGCGCCAGCAGTCAAACAGGGTTTAATGAAAAACTGTTTTTT. Translation: CASSQTGFNEKLFF. Together with reference TRBV5-1 and TRBJ1-4, the CDR3 gives the full variable domain: KAGVTQTPRYLIKTRGQQVTLSCSPISGHRSVSWYQQTPGQGLQFLFEYFSETQRNKGNFPGRFSGRQFSNSRSEMNVSTLELGDSALYLCASSQTGFNEKLFFGSGTQLSVL.

This chain links TRBV2 with TRBJ2-4; 7 nucleotides line up with TRBD2. V shed 3 bases, J shed 7 bases, and the junction held 12 bases outside the gene matches. The length of the CDR3 is 16 residues. Germline CDR1 is SNHLY and CDR2 is FYNNEI. The CDR3 DNA reads TGTGCCAGCAGTGAGGGGAGGACTAGATCGGTGAACATTCAGTACTTC. This gives the protein CASSEGRTRSVNIQYF.

V and J are TRBV4-3 and TRBJ2-7, with TRBD1 identical over 7 bases. This CDR3 has 14 amino acids. Germline CDR1 is LGHNA and CDR2 is YSLEER. Losses at the gene ends were 2 bases for V and 3 bases for J; bases not matched to a gene: 4. The CDR3 bases are TGCGCCAGCAGCCAATGGCAGGGGGTCTACGAGCAGTACTTC. Amino acid sequence: CASSQWQGVYEQYF.

The rearrangement links TRBV5-1 to TRBJ2-7; possible D gene TRBD2, 6 bases. Trimming removed 7 bases from V and 3 bases from J, with 17 bases in between. CDR3 length: 14 residues. Germline lookup yields CDR1 SGHRS and CDR2 YFSETQ. The CDR3 region has the DNA TGCGCCAGCGGCTCCGGGGGTTTAGGCTACGAGCAGTACTTC. This codes for CASGSGGLGYEQYF.

This chain uses TRBV5-1 with TRBJ1-3, with no clear D. In germline, CDR1 is SGHRS, CDR2 YFSETQ. V lost 0 bases and J lost 0, with 10 bases in between. The CDR3 extends over 16 amino acids. CDR3 sequence (DNA): TGCGCCAGCAGCTTGGCGGGAGCAAGCTCTGGAAACACCATATATTTT. It encodes CASSLAGASSGNTIYF.

The chain recombines TRBV4-1 with TRBJ2-5, with D possibly matching TRBD2 (6 bases). V was clipped by 4 bases and J by 2 bases, with 17 bases between them. This CDR3 is 16 amino acids long. Per the germline V gene, CDR1 is MGHRA and CDR2 is YSYEKL. CDR3 protein: CASSLGGAGNQETQYF. The DNA for the CDR3 is TGCGCCAGCAGCCTTGGCGGGGCAGGGAATCAAGAGACCCAGTACTTC.

The chain employs TRBV7-8 and TRBJ2-2, with 15 bases identical to TRBD2. The CDR3 covers 18 residues. The germline V gene encodes CDR1 SGHVS and CDR2 FQNEAQ. Losses at the gene ends were 5 bases for V and 4 bases for J; bases not matched to a gene: 8. CDR3 bases: TGTGCCAGCAGCGGCTCGGGACTAGCGGGAGGAGTCACCGGGGAGCTGTTTTTT. This sequence encodes CASSGSGLAGGVTGELFF.

This chain links TRBV2 with TRBJ2-5, with 9 positions matching TRBD1. Germline V gives CDR1 SNHLY, CDR2 FYNNEI. The CDR3 runs 14 residues. V was pared by 7 bases and J by 2 bases, with 5 bases of the junction left unmatched. CDR3 nucleotides: TGTGCCAGCAAAAGGACAGGGGCTCAAGAGACCCAGTACTTC. Translated, it gives CASKRTGAQETQYF.

This clone is a singleton in its sample. The chain uses TRBV6-1 and TRBJ1-4, with 7 bases identical to TRBD1. J gave up 4 bases and V 3 bases, and 5 bases lay outside the gene matches. Germline V gives CDR1 MNHNS, CDR2 SASEGT. The CDR3 contains 15 residues. CDR3 sequence (DNA): TGTGCCAGCAGTGATCCGGGACAGATTAATGAAAAACTGTTTTTT. This sequence encodes CASSDPGQINEKLFF.

This chain connects TRBV7-3 to TRBJ1-5; tentatively, D is TRBD1 (5 bases). The germline CDR1 and CDR2 sequences are SGHTA and FQGTGA. The V and J ends lost 9 bases and 0 bases respectively, with 27 bases between them. This CDR3 has 19 residues. The CDR3 DNA sequence: TGTGCCAGGGGAGAAAAGGGCCAGGGAGGGATCGATAGCAATCAGCCCCAGCATTTT. Its protein product is CARGEKGQGGIDSNQPQHF.

V and J are TRBV19 and TRBJ1-4, with D possibly being TRBD1 (5 bases). Germline assignment: CDR1 LNHDA and CDR2 SQIVND (reference sequence). Trimming removed 5 bases at V and 5 bases at J, with 12 bases between. There are 14 residues in the CDR3. In DNA form, the CDR3 reads TGTGCCAGTAGTGGGGCAGGGTCAAATGAAAAACTGTTTTTT. This sequence encodes CASSGAGSNEKLFF.